What follows are 22 T cell receptor beta chains derived from one specimen sequenced in a study of OX40 agonist ivuxolimab in advanced cancers. Profiled with immunoSEQ multiplex PCR; TCRdb holds only in-frame clones, not every one. The sample includes fewer than 130,000 clones, over 85% seen only once; the top ten take 0.27%. Sequenced material: CD4+ or CD8+ T cells sorted from blood, taken in a trial of the OX40 agonist ivuxolimab. All receptors come from an adult with an advanced solid tumor such as melanoma, head and neck, liver or kidney cancer.

This chain connects TRBV19 to TRBJ2-5; D is unresolved. The CDR3 has 16 amino acids. V was cut by 5 bases and J by 0 bases, with 16 bases left in between. Germline CDR1 LNHDA, CDR2 SQIVND (reference sequence). CDR3 DNA sequence: TGTGCCAGTAGTCGGGCCCTGAAAGGAAACCAAGAGACCCAGTACTTC. It yields the protein CASSRALKGNQETQYF. Variable domain in full (rest from reference TRBV19 and TRBJ2-5): DGGITQSPKYLFRKEGQNVTLSCEQNLNHDAMYWYRQDPGQGLRLIYYSQIVNDFQKGDIAEGYSVSREKKESFPLTVTSAQKNPTAFYLCASSRALKGNQETQYFGPGTRLLVL.

This sequence joins TRBV5-4 and TRBJ2-7; 14 positions match TRBD2. The tail of the sequence fits TRBJ2-1 better, so the J call may be wrong. Germline V gene sequence: CDR1 SGHNT, CDR2 YYREEE (reference sequence). There are 17 residues in the CDR3. CDR3 bases: TGTGCCAGCAGTCCTTCGACTAGCGGGAGGGATTACAATGAGCAGTTCTTC. The encoded protein is CASSPSTSGRDYNEQFF.

The genes are TRBV27 and TRBJ1-1; the D is unclear. CDR3 length: 13 amino acids. The V end was cut by 2 bases, the J end by 1 base, with 5 bases between. The germline CDR1 and CDR2 sequences are MNHEY and SMNVEV (reference sequence). The CDR3 DNA is TGTGCCAGCAGTTTAGGCGGGAACACTGAAGCTTTCTTT. Translated: CASSLGGNTEAFF.

Points on this clone: Within the sample, other DNA sequences also encode this same CDR3. This chain joins TRBV6-1 and TRBJ1-2; perhaps TRBD1 as D (6 bases). Between the trimmed V and J ends, which lost 2 bases and 6 bases, there was a span of 16 bases. This CDR3 has 15 residues. Germline V CDR1 and CDR2: MNHNS, SASEGT. This CDR3 is CASSERVQGSDGYTF. As DNA, the CDR3 is TGTGCCAGCAGTGAACGGGTACAGGGTTCGGATGGCTACACCTTC.

This clone was counted a single time. The CDR3 DNA reads TGCGCCAGCAGCTTGGACACGTACCCTTCTAACATTCAGTACTTC. This translates into CASSLDTYPSNIQYF. The rearrangement joins TRBV5-1 to TRBJ2-4; the D is unclear. The CDR3 consists of 15 residues. Germline CDR1 and CDR2: SGHRS and YFSETQ. Trimming removed 0 bases from V and 7 bases from J, with 14 bases in between.

V gene TRBV9 combines with J gene TRBJ2-7; a weak D match, TRBD2 (7 bases). Germline CDR1 and CDR2: SGDLS and YYNGEE. The V end lost 0 bases, the J end lost 7 bases, and 17 bases lay between the germline ends. The CDR3 contains 15 residues. The CDR3, as DNA: TGTGCCAGCAGCGTAGTCGGCGGGGGCCTGGGGGAGCAGTACTTC. Encoded protein: CASSVVGGGLGEQYF.

The chain joins TRBV10-3 to TRBJ2-5, with unresolved D. Trimming cost V 0 bases and J 2 bases, with 10 bases left between them. The germline gives CDR1 ENHRY, CDR2 SYGVKD. CDR3 size: 15 residues. CDR3 sequence reads: CAISESGQIQETQYF. In DNA, the CDR3 is TGTGCCATCAGTGAGTCTGGCCAGATACAAGAGACCCAGTACTTC.

The V gene is TRBV7-9, the J gene TRBJ1-2; D remains unclear. Germline V gene sequence: CDR1 SEHNR, CDR2 FQNEAQ (reference sequence). V lost 3 bases and J lost 5, with 16 bases in between. The CDR3 is 15 residues long. The CDR3 sequence: CASSLDARVGYGYTF. In nucleotides, the CDR3 is TGTGCCAGCAGCTTGGACGCAAGGGTGGGGTATGGCTACACCTTC.

V gene TRBV11-3 combines with J gene TRBJ2-7; D possibly corresponds to TRBD1 (6 bases). Germline V gene sequence: CDR1 SGHNT, CDR2 YENEEA. This CDR3 comprises 14 residues. V lost 6 bases and J lost 2, with 14 bases in between. The CDR3 region is CASSSGQTPYEQYF. In DNA form, the CDR3 reads TGTGCCAGCAGTTCTGGACAGACACCCTACGAGCAGTACTTC.

The chain has TRBV11-1 and TRBJ1-4; D not resolved. Germline values: CDR1 SGHAT, CDR2 FQDESV (reference sequence). Deletions cut 2 bases from V and 3 bases from J, with 4 bases between. The CDR3 sequence is 13 residues long. CDR3: CASSLSSNEKLFF. Written as DNA, the CDR3 is TGTGCCAGCAGCTTAAGCTCTAATGAAAAACTGTTTTTT.

V and J are TRBV28 and TRBJ1-1; 9 bases line up with TRBD1. V was clipped by 6 bases and J by 4 bases; unmatched bases: 18. The germline CDR1 and CDR2 sequences are MDHEN and SYDVKM. The CDR3 totals 18 residues. CDR3 sequence reads: CASSRGGSRTGEGTEAFF. CDR3 bases: TGTGCCAGCAGCCGCGGGGGATCCCGGACAGGGGAGGGCACTGAAGCTTTCTTT.

This sequence joins TRBV6-5 and TRBJ2-1; 11 bases line up with TRBD2. CDR1 and CDR2 (germline): MNHEY, SVGAGI. The CDR3 is 15 amino acids. The ends lost 0 bases at V and 7 bases at J; junction bases unmatched: 2. The DNA for the CDR3 is TGTGCCAGCAGTTACTCTAGCGGGAGGGCGAATGAGCAGTTCTTC. Protein product: CASSYSSGRANEQFF.

This CDR3 reads CASSSGTGFYNEQFF. The DNA for the CDR3 is TGTGCCAGCAGTTCCGGGACAGGGTTCTACAATGAGCAGTTCTTC. The chain combines TRBV6-6 with TRBJ2-1; 9 bases fit TRBD1. Per the germline V gene, CDR1 is MNHNY and CDR2 is SVGAGI (reference sequence). The CDR3 loop spans 15 amino acids. Trimming took 4 bases from V and 3 from J; bases not matched to a gene: 4.

The CDR3 DNA follows: TGTGCCAGCAGTCAGGGCCCGGGGGACACTGAAGCTTTCTTT. It yields the protein CASSQGPGDTEAFF. The rearrangement joins TRBV7-9 to TRBJ1-1; a weak D match, TRBD1 (5 bases). The CDR3 totals 14 residues. Trimming left V 6 bases short and J 3 bases short, with 14 bases between. CDR1 is SEHNR and CDR2 is FQNEAQ in the germline V gene (reference sequence).

V and J are TRBV25-1 and TRBJ1-1; D is undetermined. V dropped 9 bases and J dropped 0 bases, with 11 bases sitting between them. CDR1 MGHDK and CDR2 SYGVNS come from the germline V gene. The CDR3 is made up of 13 amino acids. This CDR3 is CARCVAMNTEAFF. In DNA, the CDR3 is TGTGCCAGGTGTGTAGCGATGAACACTGAAGCTTTCTTT.

V gene TRBV19 combines with J gene TRBJ2-7, with 11 bases fitting TRBD1. The V gene end was trimmed by 5 bases and the J gene end by 3 bases; junction bases not matched to a gene: 15. CDR1 is LNHDA and CDR2 is SQIVND in the germline V gene (reference sequence). The CDR3 loop spans 18 amino acids. The CDR3 loop reads CASSQTPGQGEKYYEQYF. The CDR3 bases are TGTGCCAGTAGTCAAACCCCGGGACAGGGGGAGAAATACTACGAGCAGTACTTC. Full variable domain (missing parts from reference TRBV19 and TRBJ2-7): DGGITQSPKYLFRKEGQNVTLSCEQNLNHDAMYWYRQDPGQGLRLIYYSQIVNDFQKGDIAEGYSVSREKKESFPLTVTSAQKNPTAFYLCASSQTPGQGEKYYEQYFGPGTRLTVT.

The chain joins TRBV27 to TRBJ1-6, with 7 bases fitting TRBD1. The V and J ends lost 4 bases and 10 bases, in that order; junction bases with no gene match: 4. The germline CDR1 and CDR2 sequences are MNHEY and SMNVEV (reference sequence). The CDR3 covers 13 residues. CDR3 in DNA: TGTGCCAGCAGTTCCAGGGGGATATCACCCCTCCACTTT. Protein product: CASSSRGISPLHF.

V gene TRBV11-2 combines with J gene TRBJ2-3; D remains unclear. This CDR3 spans 14 amino acids. The germline V and J ends were trimmed by 0 bases and 2 bases, with 6 bases remaining between them. The germline gives CDR1 SGHAT, CDR2 FQNNGV. The CDR3: CASSLDLFTDTQYF. The CDR3 DNA is TGTGCCAGCAGCTTAGATCTTTTCACAGATACGCAGTATTTT.

The chain employs TRBV19 and TRBJ2-3; D unclear. V was clipped by 3 bases and J by 5 bases, with 9 bases between them. This CDR3 contains 13 residues. The germline V gene has CDR1 LNHDA and CDR2 SQIVND (reference sequence). The CDR3 reads CASSIPDVDTQYF. CDR3 sequence (DNA): TGTGCCAGTAGTATTCCGGACGTAGATACGCAGTATTTT.

The genes are TRBV28 and TRBJ1-1; no clear D gene. V lost 2 bases and J 0 bases, leaving 7 bases between the germline ends. The CDR3 length is 14 residues. CDR1 and CDR2 from the germline V gene are MDHEN and SYDVKM. This CDR3 reads CASSLRAVNTEAFF. In DNA, the CDR3 is TGTGCCAGCAGTTTAAGGGCAGTGAACACTGAAGCTTTCTTT.

The chain combines TRBV6-1 with TRBJ2-7; 8 nucleotides line up with TRBD1. J gave up 2 bases and V 6 bases, and 9 bases lay outside the gene matches. Germline V gene lookup returns CDR1 MNHNS and CDR2 SASEGT. The CDR3 totals 15 residues. CDR3 DNA: TGTGCCAGCAGAGAACCGGGACAGGAAGCCTACGAGCAGTACTTC. The encoded protein is CASREPGQEAYEQYF.

V and J are TRBV7-9 and TRBJ1-2; D gene ambiguous. Looked up from germline, CDR1 is SEHNR and CDR2 is FQNEAQ (reference sequence). V was cut by 4 bases and J by 8 bases, with 20 bases left in between. The CDR3 totals 15 residues. In DNA form, the CDR3 reads TGTGCCAGCAGCTCGTCTAACGCCTTGGGGAAGGGCTACACCTTC. Translating it yields CASSSSNALGKGYTF.